This is a list of T cell receptor beta chains from one sample in a study of T cell changes during pregnancy in multiple sclerosis. Clones were sequenced by immunoSEQ multiplex PCR, and TCRdb holds only the in-frame ones, with some missing. The sample holds 55,000 or so clones, 92% seen once. The sequencing used CD4+ T cells from peripheral blood mononuclear cells, collected after pregnancy. Every receptor here comes from a female donor with multiple sclerosis, enrolled in a pregnancy study. CDR3s include the opening cysteine and the closing phenylalanine or tryptophan. A D gene is named only where the DNA matches it firmly. Clone size appears in some rows only: once, few, many, or a class for an expanded clone.

J gene: TRBJ1-4; D gene: NA; V gene: TRBV28; clone size: NA; CDR3 protein: CAISVGGANGEKLFF; CDR3 DNA: TGTGCCATCTCCGTCGGGGGGGCGAACGGTGAAAAACTGTTTTTT
J gene: TRBJ1-5; D gene: NA; V gene: TRBV7-8; clone size: NA; CDR3 protein: CASSYPRQPQHF; CDR3 DNA: TGTGCCAGCAGTTATCCCAGGCAGCCCCAGCATTTT
J gene: TRBJ2-1; D gene: TRBD2; V gene: TRBV10-3; clone size: NA; CDR3 protein: CAISESTSGYNEQFF; CDR3 DNA: TGTGCCATCAGTGAAAGTACTAGCGGTTACAATGAGCAGTTCTTC
J gene: TRBJ2-5; D gene: NA; V gene: TRBV18; clone size: NA; CDR3 protein: CASSQTPPGINGETQYF; CDR3 DNA: TGTGCCAGCTCTCAAACCCCCCCTGGCATAAACGGGGAGACCCAGTACTTC
J gene: TRBJ2-3; D gene: TRBD2; V gene: TRBV9; clone size: NA; CDR3 protein: CASSPSPGLAGGGTDTQYF; CDR3 DNA: TGTGCCAGCAGCCCTTCTCCGGGACTAGCGGGGGGAGGCACAGATACGCAGTATTTT
J gene: TRBJ2-5; D gene: NA; V gene: TRBV2; clone size: once; CDR3 protein: CASSEQETQYF; CDR3 DNA: TGTGCCAGCAGTGAACAGGAGACCCAGTACTTC
J gene: TRBJ1-1; D gene: TRBD1; V gene: TRBV5-1; clone size: NA; CDR3 protein: CASSGQGITEAFF; CDR3 DNA: TGCGCCAGCAGCGGACAGGGGATCACTGAAGCTTTCTTT
J gene: TRBJ1-4; D gene: NA; V gene: TRBV9; clone size: NA; CDR3 protein: CASSPGRRDEKLFF; CDR3 DNA: TGTGCCAGCAGCCCAGGGCGGCGCGATGAAAAACTGTTTTTT
J gene: TRBJ2-1; D gene: TRBD1; V gene: TRBV7-2; clone size: NA; CDR3 protein: CASSLVQGSYNEQFF; CDR3 DNA: TGTGCCAGCAGCTTAGTACAGGGGTCGTACAATGAGCAGTTCTTC
J gene: TRBJ2-3; D gene: NA; V gene: TRBV5-4; clone size: NA; CDR3 protein: CASSFPPGDTQYF; CDR3 DNA: TGTGCCAGCAGCTTCCCACCGGGAGATACGCAGTATTTT
J gene: TRBJ2-7; D gene: TRBD1; V gene: TRBV15; clone size: NA; CDR3 protein: CATSVNRQGSYEQYF; CDR3 DNA: TGTGCCACCAGCGTAAACCGACAGGGATCCTACGAGCAGTACTTC
J gene: TRBJ2-5; D gene: TRBD1; V gene: TRBV25-1; clone size: NA; CDR3 protein: CASSETTKDGTGRYF; CDR3 DNA: TGTGCCAGCAGTGAAACTACGAAGGACGGGACAGGTCGATACTTC
J gene: TRBJ2-7; D gene: TRBD1; V gene: TRBV7-2; clone size: NA; CDR3 protein: CASSPQRGPNEQYF; CDR3 DNA: TGTGCCAGCAGCCCGCAGAGGGGGCCCAACGAGCAGTACTTC
J gene: TRBJ1-4; D gene: NA; V gene: TRBV7-2; clone size: NA; CDR3 protein: CASSAAGGQVF; CDR3 DNA: TGTGCCAGCAGCGCGGCTGGGGGCCAAGTTTTT
J gene: TRBJ1-2; D gene: NA; V gene: TRBV5-6; clone size: NA; CDR3 protein: CASSLGRIYGYTF; CDR3 DNA: TGTGCCAGCAGCTTAGGCAGGATCTATGGCTACACCTTC
J gene: TRBJ2-6; D gene: TRBD1; V gene: TRBV4-2; clone size: NA; CDR3 protein: CASSQDQGAGGANVLTF; CDR3 DNA: TGTGCCAGCAGCCAAGACCAGGGGGCGGGGGGGGCCAACGTCCTGACTTTC
J gene: TRBJ2-7; D gene: TRBD2; V gene: TRBV19; clone size: NA; CDR3 protein: CASSIHEGGGSGEQYF; CDR3 DNA: TGTGCCAGTAGTATCCACGAGGGCGGGGGTTCGGGTGAGCAGTACTTC
J gene: TRBJ1-6; D gene: NA; V gene: TRBV19; clone size: NA; CDR3 protein: CASSIGQARNSPLHF; CDR3 DNA: TGTGCCAGTAGTATAGGACAGGCAAGGAATTCACCCCTCCACTTT
J gene: TRBJ1-1; D gene: NA; V gene: TRBV19; clone size: NA; CDR3 protein: CASSGQPQNTEAFF; CDR3 DNA: TGTGCCAGTAGTGGGCAACCCCAGAACACTGAAGCTTTCTTT
J gene: TRBJ1-1; D gene: TRBD1; V gene: TRBV5-4; clone size: once; CDR3 protein: CASSLAKDRGMNTEAFF; CDR3 DNA: TGTGCCAGCAGCTTGGCCAAGGACAGGGGGATGAACACTGAAGCTTTCTTT
J gene: TRBJ2-1; D gene: TRBD2; V gene: TRBV5-1; clone size: NA; CDR3 protein: CASSPRLAGDEQFF; CDR3 DNA: TGCGCCAGCAGCCCCCGACTAGCGGGGGATGAGCAGTTCTTC
J gene: TRBJ2-3; D gene: TRBD2; V gene: TRBV7-2; clone size: NA; CDR3 protein: CASSLGVGLAGTDTQYF; CDR3 DNA: TGTGCCAGCAGCTTAGGGGTGGGACTAGCGGGCACAGATACGCAGTATTTT
J gene: TRBJ2-5; D gene: TRBD1; V gene: TRBV5-1; clone size: NA; CDR3 protein: CASSLAWDRVSETQYF; CDR3 DNA: TGCGCCAGCAGCTTGGCTTGGGACAGGGTGTCGGAGACCCAGTACTTC
J gene: TRBJ2-1; D gene: NA; V gene: TRBV28; clone size: NA; CDR3 protein: CASNLGGAGYSEQFF; CDR3 DNA: TGTGCCAGCAACTTAGGAGGGGCTGGGTACAGTGAGCAGTTCTTC
J gene: TRBJ1-6; D gene: TRBD1; V gene: TRBV15; clone size: NA; CDR3 protein: CATSRERTGDNSPLHF; CDR3 DNA: TGTGCCACCAGCAGAGAAAGGACAGGCGATAATTCACCCCTCCACTTT
J gene: TRBJ2-1; D gene: TRBD2; V gene: TRBV11-2; clone size: NA; CDR3 protein: CASRITSGGAAEQFF; CDR3 DNA: TGTGCCAGCAGGATAACTAGCGGGGGGGCGGCCGAGCAGTTCTTC
J gene: TRBJ1-2; D gene: NA; V gene: TRBV7-9; clone size: NA; CDR3 protein: CASSLYHRQPFYGYTF; CDR3 DNA: TGTGCCAGCAGCCTCTACCACCGCCAACCCTTCTATGGCTACACCTTC
J gene: TRBJ1-2; D gene: NA; V gene: TRBV20-1; clone size: NA; CDR3 protein: CSLRLSYGYTF; CDR3 DNA: TGCAGTCTCCGACTTTCCTATGGCTACACCTTC
J gene: TRBJ1-2; D gene: TRBD1; V gene: TRBV5-5; clone size: NA; CDR3 protein: CASSLWTGDYGYTF; CDR3 DNA: TGTGCCAGCAGCTTGTGGACAGGGGACTATGGCTACACCTTC
J gene: TRBJ2-7; D gene: TRBD1; V gene: TRBV27; clone size: NA; CDR3 protein: CASSFWTGGIYEQYF; CDR3 DNA: TGTGCCAGCAGTTTTTGGACAGGTGGGATCTACGAGCAGTACTTC
J gene: TRBJ2-5; D gene: NA; V gene: TRBV19; clone size: many; CDR3 protein: CASSRTLQETQYF; CDR3 DNA: TGTGCCAGTAGTCGGACATTACAAGAGACCCAGTACTTC
J gene: TRBJ1-1; D gene: NA; V gene: TRBV6-5; clone size: NA; CDR3 protein: CASSYSYRPNTEAFF; CDR3 DNA: TGTGCCAGCAGTTACTCGTACAGACCGAACACTGAAGCTTTCTTT
J gene: TRBJ2-2; D gene: NA; V gene: TRBV29-1; clone size: NA; CDR3 protein: CSVAEKPTGELFF; CDR3 DNA: TGCAGCGTTGCCGAGAAGCCCACCGGGGAGCTGTTTTTT
J gene: TRBJ1-1; D gene: TRBD1; V gene: TRBV7-9; clone size: NA; CDR3 protein: CASSFPDRGNTEAFF; CDR3 DNA: TGTGCCAGCAGCTTTCCCGACAGGGGAAACACTGAAGCTTTCTTT
J gene: TRBJ1-2; D gene: NA; V gene: TRBV5-1; clone size: NA; CDR3 protein: CASSLAGGTYGYTF; CDR3 DNA: TGCGCCAGCAGCTTGGCGGGAGGGACCTATGGCTACACCTTC
J gene: TRBJ2-7; D gene: NA; V gene: TRBV5-6; clone size: NA; CDR3 protein: CASSKAGYEQYF; CDR3 DNA: TGTGCCAGCAGCAAAGCGGGCTACGAGCAGTACTTC
J gene: TRBJ1-5; D gene: TRBD1; V gene: TRBV11-2; clone size: NA; CDR3 protein: CASSFTGGAGQPQHF; CDR3 DNA: TGTGCCAGCAGCTTCACAGGGGGCGCAGGTCAGCCCCAGCATTTT